This T cell receptor (beta chain) originates from a study of CD8 T cells in Susac syndrome. With random hexamers, reverse transcription was performed on about 0.5 to 1 ug of RNA. Amplification of TCR beta CDR3 used immunoSEQ multiplex PCR across 54 Vbeta and 13 Jbeta. MiXCR, applied by TCRdb to the immunoSEQ multiplex PCR reads, yields one record per CDR3 protein. The sample holds 100,000 to 150,000 distinct CDR3 sequences; approximately 94% are singletons and the top ten take 0.095% to 0.15%. Sequencing of TCR beta covered CD8+ and CD4+ T cells obtained from blood. Included as multiple sclerosis controls were treatment-naive patients who had stable or active relapsing-remitting disease. FACS enriched CD8+ TEMRA cells, while bulk CD8+ and CD4+ were negatively isolated. This CDR3 has 12 residues.

Sequenced: CD4+ T cells from PBMCs. The rearrangement uses TRBV21-1 and TRBJ2-7; the table's D gene call, TRBD1, was not cross checked with the DNA. TRBV21-1 is tagged as a pseudogene. The TCR was taken from a human donor with multiple sclerosis. Written as DNA, the CDR3 is TGTGCCAGCAGCAGGGGGAACTACGAGCAGTACTTC. Amino acids: CASSRGNYEQYF.